This T cell receptor (beta chain) was recovered during a study of regulatory T cells in long-lasting Graves disease. Study-level results: Favoring TRBV28, TRBJ1-2 and TRBJ2-5 was a feature seen in persistent disease.

This clonotype was found many times. Its antigen is currently unknown. V lost 1 base and J lost 11, with 20 bases in between. The CDR3 covers 15 residues. The V gene's germline CDR1 is MGHRA and CDR2 YSYEKL. Sample time point: newly diagnosed GD, antithyroid drugs for less than 3 months. Making the TCR library involved RNA that had been extracted from PBMCs. Construction of TCR beta libraries relied on iRepertoire HTBI primers and on Arm-PCR targeting CDR3 regions. MiXCR, applied by TCRdb to the multiplex PCR reads, yields one record per CDR3 protein. The repertoire has around 250,000 distinct CDR3 sequences, 15% to 20% of them found once; the top ten carry 14%. The sample was also linked to a second study, of T cells in Graves' hyperthyroidism and ophthalmopathy. That report notes: The authors' 13 V-J model separated ophthalmopathy from stable hyperthyroidism.

The gene calls are TRBV4-1 and TRBJ1-1; D gene ambiguous. Sequencing used peripheral blood mononuclear cells (PBMCs), obtained at new diagnosis, from a patient treated with antithyroid drugs. The TCR sequence derives from a woman younger than 45 with Graves disease. Here the CDR3 reads CASSQGPGGRPRAFF. CDR3 coding DNA: TGCGCCAGCAGCCAAGGGCCAGGAGGGCGCCCTCGGGCTTTCTTT.